The next 10 T cell receptor beta chains were all read from a single sample in a study of response to subunit inactivated influenza vaccine. TCRdb recomputed calls from the RT-PCR reads with MiXCR, one row per CDR3 protein. The repertoire has about 700,000 distinct CDR3 sequences, about 15% of them found once; the top ten carry 5.5% to 7%. The sample in question was PBMCs from blood, obtained 14 days before vaccination. These receptors came from a man between 50 and 59 years old who received an inactivated influenza vaccine.

A few counts support this clonotype. The chain carries TRBV15 and TRBJ1-1, with a tentative D call TRBD1 (5 bases). Between the trimmed V and J ends, which lost 1 base and 8 bases, there was a span of 11 bases. The CDR3 loop spans 13 amino acids. CDR1 is LNHNV and CDR2 is YYDKDF in the germline V gene (reference sequence). This CDR3 is CATSRGHPGEAFF. CDR3 in DNA: TGTGCCACCAGCAGAGGACATCCAGGGGAAGCTTTCTTT.

This clonotype was seen only a few times. The chain recombines TRBV4-3 with TRBJ2-3; tentative D call: TRBD1 (6 bases). Trimming took off 0 bases at V and 5 bases at J, with 9 bases between the two ends. The germline V gene has CDR1 LGHNA and CDR2 YSLEER. This CDR3 contains 14 residues. CDR3 DNA sequence: TGCGCCAGCAGCCAAGACGGGACAAGAGATACGCAGTATTTT. Translated: CASSQDGTRDTQYF.

The chain recombines TRBV7-9 with TRBJ1-6; 7 nucleotides line up with TRBD1. The germline V gene encodes CDR1 SEHNR and CDR2 FQNEAQ (reference sequence). V lost 5 bases to trimming and J lost 7 bases; unmatched junction nucleotides: 2. The CDR3 has 13 amino acids. CDR3 amino acids: CASSMGQNSPLHF. DNA of the CDR3: TGTGCCAGCAGCATGGGACAGAATTCACCCCTCCACTTT.

The V and J genes are TRBV18 and TRBJ2-3, with D unclear. Trimming cost V 1 base and J 14 bases, with 16 bases left between them. The CDR3 contains 13 residues. Looked up from germline, CDR1 is KGHSH and CDR2 is LQKENI. The CDR3 reads CASSPRPLDQLYF. The CDR3 nucleotides are TGTGCCAGCTCACCACGACCCCTCGACCAACTGTATTTT.

The CDR3 protein is CATSGDATIYNEQFF. In nucleotides, the CDR3 is TGTGCCACCAGTGGGGACGCCACAATCTACAATGAGCAGTTCTTC. The V and J genes are TRBV24-1 and TRBJ2-1, with D possibly being TRBD1 or TRBD2 (5 bases each). With 5 bases removed from V and 3 bases from J, the gap between germline ends came to 13 bases. The CDR3 consists of 15 residues. Germline V CDR1 and CDR2: KGHDR, SFDVKD.

V is TRBV4-1 and J is TRBJ2-1, with D possibly matching TRBD2 (6 bases). This CDR3 comprises 14 residues. Germline values: CDR1 MGHRA, CDR2 YSYEKL. V dropped 4 bases and J dropped 7 bases, with 14 bases sitting between them. The CDR3 bases are TGCGCCAGCAGCCCGGGGGAGGTGAAAAATGAGCAGTTCTTC. Its protein is CASSPGEVKNEQFF.

This clonotype has more than one count but fewer than ten. This chain joins TRBV5-1 and TRBJ1-2; a possible D gene is TRBD1 (6 bases). The CDR3 is 14 residues long. Germline V gene lookup returns CDR1 SGHRS and CDR2 YFSETQ. V lost 3 bases, J lost 4 bases, and 13 bases lay in between. DNA of the CDR3: TGCGCCAGCAGCTCGGAGACAGGAGCCTATGGCTACACCTTC. Amino acids: CASSSETGAYGYTF.

The chain employs TRBV7-3 and TRBJ2-3; D gene ambiguous. The V end was cut by 6 bases, the J end by 2 bases, with 9 bases between. This CDR3 is 13 amino acids long. CDR1 is SGHTA, CDR2 FQGTGA, per germline. CDR3: CASRPAFTDTQYF. The CDR3 DNA is TGTGCCAGCAGACCGGCCTTCACAGATACGCAGTATTTT.

This clonotype was seen only a few times. The genes are TRBV18 and TRBJ2-2; D remains ambiguous. Germline V gene data show CDR1 as KGHSH and CDR2 as LQKENI. The CDR3 length is 14 residues. Trimming left V 5 bases short and J 0 bases short, with 7 bases between. The CDR3 sequence is CASSRQTNTGELFF. The CDR3 nucleotides are TGTGCCAGCTCAAGGCAGACGAACACCGGGGAGCTGTTTTTT. Using reference TRBV18 and TRBJ2-2 for the parts outside the CDR3, the full variable domain is NAGVMQNPRHLVRRRGQEARLRCSPMKGHSHVYWYRQLPEEGLKFMVYLQKENIIDESGMPKERFSAEFPKEGPSILRIQQVVRGDSAAYFCASSRQTNTGELFFGEGSRLTVL.

At least ten counts were recorded for this clonotype. The rearrangement links TRBV7-2 to TRBJ2-3; 12 positions match TRBD2. Per germline, CDR1 SGHTA and CDR2 FQGNSA. The CDR3 length is 17 residues. V shed 2 bases, J shed 5 bases, and the junction held 8 bases outside the gene matches. Here the CDR3 DNA reads TGTGCCAGCAGCTTATACCTAGCGGGAGGGCCGGGAGATACGCAGTATTTT. Protein product: CASSLYLAGGPGDTQYF.